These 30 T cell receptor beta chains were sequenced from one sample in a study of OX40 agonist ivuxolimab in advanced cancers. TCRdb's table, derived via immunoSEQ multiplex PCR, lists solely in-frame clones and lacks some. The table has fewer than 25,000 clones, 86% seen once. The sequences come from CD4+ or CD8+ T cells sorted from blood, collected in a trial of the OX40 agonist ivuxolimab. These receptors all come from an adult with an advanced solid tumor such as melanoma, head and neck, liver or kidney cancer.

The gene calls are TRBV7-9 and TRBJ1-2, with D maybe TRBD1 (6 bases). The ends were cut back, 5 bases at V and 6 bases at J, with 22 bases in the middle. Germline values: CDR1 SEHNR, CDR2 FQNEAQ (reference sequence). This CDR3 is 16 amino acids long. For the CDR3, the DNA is TGTGCCAGCAGCCCCGGAGTAACAAGACAGGAGGATGGCTACACCTTC. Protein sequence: CASSPGVTRQEDGYTF. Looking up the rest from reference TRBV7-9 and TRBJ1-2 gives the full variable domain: DTGVSQNPRHKITKRGQNVTFRCDPISEHNRLYWYRQTLGQGPEFLTYFQNEAQLEKSRLLSDRFSAERPKGSFSTLEIQRTEQGDSAMYLCASSPGVTRQEDGYTFGSGTRLTVV.

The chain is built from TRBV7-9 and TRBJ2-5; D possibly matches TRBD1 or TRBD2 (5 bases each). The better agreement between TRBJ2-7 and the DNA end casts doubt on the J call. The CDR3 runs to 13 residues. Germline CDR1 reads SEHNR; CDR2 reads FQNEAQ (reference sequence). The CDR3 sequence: CASSFGDGYEQYF. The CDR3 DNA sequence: TGTGCCAGCAGCTTCGGGGACGGCTACGAGCAGTACTTC.

The CDR3 DNA is TGTGCCAGCTCACCAGACATGGCCTCCTACGAGCAGTACTTC. It codes for CASSPDMASYEQYF. The chain joins TRBV18 to TRBJ2-7, with D uncertain. With 2 bases removed from V and 0 bases from J, the gap between germline ends came to 8 bases. The germline V gene has CDR1 KGHSH and CDR2 LQKENI. This CDR3 contains 14 residues.

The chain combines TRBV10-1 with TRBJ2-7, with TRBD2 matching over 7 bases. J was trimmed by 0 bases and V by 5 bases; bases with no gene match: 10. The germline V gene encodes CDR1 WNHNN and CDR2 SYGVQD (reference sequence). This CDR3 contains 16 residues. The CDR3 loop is CASSPSSGLSSYEQYF. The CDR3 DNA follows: TGCGCCAGCAGTCCATCTAGCGGACTAAGCTCCTACGAGCAGTACTTC.

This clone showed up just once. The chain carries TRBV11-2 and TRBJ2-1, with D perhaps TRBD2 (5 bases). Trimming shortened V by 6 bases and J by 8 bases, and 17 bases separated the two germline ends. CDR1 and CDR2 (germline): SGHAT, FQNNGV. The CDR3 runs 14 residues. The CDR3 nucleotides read TGTGCCAGCAGTCTGGACTGGTTATTGGATGAGCAGTTCTTC. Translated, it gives CASSLDWLLDEQFF.

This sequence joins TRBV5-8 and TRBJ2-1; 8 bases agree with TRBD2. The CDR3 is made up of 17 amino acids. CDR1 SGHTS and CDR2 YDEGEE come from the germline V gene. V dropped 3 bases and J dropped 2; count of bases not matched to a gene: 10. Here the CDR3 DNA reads TGTGCCAGCAGCTCCACCGGGACTAGTAAGCCCTACAATGAGCAGTTCTTC. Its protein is CASSSTGTSKPYNEQFF.

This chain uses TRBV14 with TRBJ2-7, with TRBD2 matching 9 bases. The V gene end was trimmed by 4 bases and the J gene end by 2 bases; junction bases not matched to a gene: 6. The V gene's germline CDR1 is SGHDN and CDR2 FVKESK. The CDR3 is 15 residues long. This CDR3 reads CASSPKIAGAYEQYF. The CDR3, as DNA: TGTGCCAGCAGCCCTAAAATAGCGGGAGCCTACGAGCAGTACTTC.

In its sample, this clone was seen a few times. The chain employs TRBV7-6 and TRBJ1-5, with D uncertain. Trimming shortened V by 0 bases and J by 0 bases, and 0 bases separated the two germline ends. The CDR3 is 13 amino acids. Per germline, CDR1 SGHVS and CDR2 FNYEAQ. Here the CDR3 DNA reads TGTGCCAGCAGCTTAGCTAGCAATCAGCCCCAGCATTTT. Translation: CASSLASNQPQHF.

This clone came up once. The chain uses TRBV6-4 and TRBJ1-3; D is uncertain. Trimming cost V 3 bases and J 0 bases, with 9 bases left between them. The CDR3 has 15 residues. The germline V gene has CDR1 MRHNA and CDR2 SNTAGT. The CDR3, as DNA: TGTGCCAGCAGTGAAGACGGAACCTCTGGAAACACCATATATTTT. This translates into CASSEDGTSGNTIYF.

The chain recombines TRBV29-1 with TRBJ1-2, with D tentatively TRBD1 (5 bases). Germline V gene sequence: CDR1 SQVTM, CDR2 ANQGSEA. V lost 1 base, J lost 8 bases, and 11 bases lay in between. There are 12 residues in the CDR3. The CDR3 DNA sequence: TGCAGCGTTGAAGCCCACAGGAGAGGCTACACCTTC. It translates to CSVEAHRRGYTF.

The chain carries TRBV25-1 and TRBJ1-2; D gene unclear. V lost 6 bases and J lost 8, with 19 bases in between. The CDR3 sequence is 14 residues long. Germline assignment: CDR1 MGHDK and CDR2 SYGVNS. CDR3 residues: CASRTHSSASGYTF. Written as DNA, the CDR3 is TGTGCCAGCAGGACCCATTCGTCTGCATCGGGCTACACCTTC.

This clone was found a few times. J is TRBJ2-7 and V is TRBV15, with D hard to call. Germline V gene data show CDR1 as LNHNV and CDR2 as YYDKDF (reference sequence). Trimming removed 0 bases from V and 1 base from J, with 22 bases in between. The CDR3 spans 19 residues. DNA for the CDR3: TGTGCCACCAGCAGAGATTATGTCGTCCGGCCATCGGAATCCTACGAGCAGTACTTC. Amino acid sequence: CATSRDYVVRPSESYEQYF.

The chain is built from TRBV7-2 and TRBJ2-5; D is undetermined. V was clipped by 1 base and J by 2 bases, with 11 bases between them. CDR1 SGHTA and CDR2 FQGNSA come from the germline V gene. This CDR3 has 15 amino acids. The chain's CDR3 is CASSLGSSLQETQYF. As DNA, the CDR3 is TGTGCCAGCAGCTTAGGTTCCTCGCTTCAAGAGACCCAGTACTTC.

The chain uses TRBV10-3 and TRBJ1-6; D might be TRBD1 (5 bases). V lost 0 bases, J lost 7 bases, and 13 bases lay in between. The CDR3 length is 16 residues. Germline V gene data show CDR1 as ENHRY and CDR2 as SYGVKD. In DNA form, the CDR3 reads TGTGCCATCAGTGAGTCCCCGGGACGCAAAAATTCACCCCTCCACTTT. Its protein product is CAISESPGRKNSPLHF.

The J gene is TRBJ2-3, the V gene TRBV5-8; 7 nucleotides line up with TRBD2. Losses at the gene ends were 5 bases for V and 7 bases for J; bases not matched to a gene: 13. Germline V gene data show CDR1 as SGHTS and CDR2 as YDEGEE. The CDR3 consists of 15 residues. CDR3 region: CASSPGTTVHHTQYF. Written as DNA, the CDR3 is TGTGCCAGCAGTCCCGGGACTACCGTTCATCATACGCAGTATTTT.

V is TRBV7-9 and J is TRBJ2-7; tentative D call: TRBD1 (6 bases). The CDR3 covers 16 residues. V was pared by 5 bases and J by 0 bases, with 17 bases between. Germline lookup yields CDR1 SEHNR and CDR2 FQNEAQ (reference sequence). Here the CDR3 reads CASSPPGTLLSYEQYF. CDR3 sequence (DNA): TGTGCCAGCAGCCCCCCAGGGACACTCCTCTCCTACGAGCAGTACTTC.

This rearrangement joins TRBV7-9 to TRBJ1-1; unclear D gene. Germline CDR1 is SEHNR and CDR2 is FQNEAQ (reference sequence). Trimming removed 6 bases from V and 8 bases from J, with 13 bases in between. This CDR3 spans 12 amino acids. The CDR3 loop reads CASSFTRQEAFF. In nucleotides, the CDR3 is TGTGCCAGCAGTTTCACCAGGCAGGAAGCTTTCTTT.

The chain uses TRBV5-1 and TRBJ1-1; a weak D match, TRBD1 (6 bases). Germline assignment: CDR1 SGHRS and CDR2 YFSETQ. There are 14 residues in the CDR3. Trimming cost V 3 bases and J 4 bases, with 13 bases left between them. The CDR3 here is CASSWGAPPTEAFF. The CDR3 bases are TGCGCCAGCAGCTGGGGGGCGCCCCCCACTGAAGCTTTCTTT.

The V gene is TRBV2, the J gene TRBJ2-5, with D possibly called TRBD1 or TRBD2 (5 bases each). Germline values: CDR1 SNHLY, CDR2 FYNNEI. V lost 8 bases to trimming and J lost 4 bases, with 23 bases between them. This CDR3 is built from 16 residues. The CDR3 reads CASGTKTLGAGETQYF. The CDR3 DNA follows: TGTGCCAGCGGCACCAAAACCCTCGGGGCAGGAGAGACCCAGTACTTC.

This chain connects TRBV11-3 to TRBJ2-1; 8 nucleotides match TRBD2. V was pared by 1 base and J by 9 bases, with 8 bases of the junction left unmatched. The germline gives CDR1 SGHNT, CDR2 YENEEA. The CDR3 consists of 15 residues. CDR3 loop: CASSLGAGVVIEQFF. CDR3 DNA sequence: TGTGCCAGCAGCTTAGGAGCGGGAGTGGTCATTGAGCAGTTCTTC.

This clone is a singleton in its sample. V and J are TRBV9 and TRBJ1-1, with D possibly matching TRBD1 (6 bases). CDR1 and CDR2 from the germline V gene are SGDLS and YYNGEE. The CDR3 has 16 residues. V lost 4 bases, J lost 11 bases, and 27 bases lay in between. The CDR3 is CASSPGREGGMVKAFF. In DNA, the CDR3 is TGTGCCAGCAGCCCGGGCCGCGAAGGGGGTATGGTGAAGGCTTTCTTT.

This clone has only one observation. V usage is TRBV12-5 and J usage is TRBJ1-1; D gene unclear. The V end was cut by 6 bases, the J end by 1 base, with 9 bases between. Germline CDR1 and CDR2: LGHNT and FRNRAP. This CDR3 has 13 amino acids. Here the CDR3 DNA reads TGTGCTAGTGGCCTACGGTCGAACACTGAAGCTTTCTTT. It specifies CASGLRSNTEAFF.

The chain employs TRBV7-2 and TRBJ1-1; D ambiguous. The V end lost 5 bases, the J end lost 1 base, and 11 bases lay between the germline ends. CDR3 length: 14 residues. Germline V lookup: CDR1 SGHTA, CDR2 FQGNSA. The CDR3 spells CASSTFGKNTEAFF. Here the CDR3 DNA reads TGTGCCAGCAGCACCTTCGGGAAGAACACTGAAGCTTTCTTT.

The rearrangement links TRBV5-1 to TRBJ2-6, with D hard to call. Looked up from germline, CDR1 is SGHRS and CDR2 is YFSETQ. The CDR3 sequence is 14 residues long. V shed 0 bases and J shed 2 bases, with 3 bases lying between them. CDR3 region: CASSLGPGANVLTF. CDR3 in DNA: TGCGCCAGCAGCTTGGGTCCTGGGGCCAACGTCCTGACTTTC.

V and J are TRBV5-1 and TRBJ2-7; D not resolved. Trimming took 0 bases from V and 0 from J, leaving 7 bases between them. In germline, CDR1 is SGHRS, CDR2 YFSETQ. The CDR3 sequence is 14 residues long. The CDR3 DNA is TGCGCCAGCAGCTTGGACAGTAGCTCCTACGAGCAGTACTTC. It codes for CASSLDSSSYEQYF.

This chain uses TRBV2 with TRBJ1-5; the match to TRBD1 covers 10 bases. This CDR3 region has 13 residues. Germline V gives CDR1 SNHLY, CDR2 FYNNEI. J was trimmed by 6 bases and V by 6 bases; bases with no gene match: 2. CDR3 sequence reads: CASSRTGGQPQHF. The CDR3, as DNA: TGTGCCAGCAGCCGGACAGGGGGTCAGCCCCAGCATTTT.

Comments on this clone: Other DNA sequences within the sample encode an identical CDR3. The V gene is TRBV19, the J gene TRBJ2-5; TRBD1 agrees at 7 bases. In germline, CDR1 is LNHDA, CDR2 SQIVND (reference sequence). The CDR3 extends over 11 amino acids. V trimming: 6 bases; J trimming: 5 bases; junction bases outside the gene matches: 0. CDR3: CASRGQETQYF. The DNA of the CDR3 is TGTGCCAGTAGGGGACAGGAGACCCAGTACTTC.

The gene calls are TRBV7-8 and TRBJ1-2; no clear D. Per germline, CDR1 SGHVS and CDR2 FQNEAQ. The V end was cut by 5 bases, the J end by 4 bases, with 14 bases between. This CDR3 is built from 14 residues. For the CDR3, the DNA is TGTGCCAGCAGCCGCGGGCCAGGCCTCTATGGCTACACCTTC. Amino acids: CASSRGPGLYGYTF.

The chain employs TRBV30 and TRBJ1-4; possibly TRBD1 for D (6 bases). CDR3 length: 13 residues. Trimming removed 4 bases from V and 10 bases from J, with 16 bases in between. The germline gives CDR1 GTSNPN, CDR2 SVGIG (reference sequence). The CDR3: CAWNRRGGRKLFF. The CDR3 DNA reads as TGTGCCTGGAATAGGCGAGGGGGGCGAAAACTGTTTTTT.

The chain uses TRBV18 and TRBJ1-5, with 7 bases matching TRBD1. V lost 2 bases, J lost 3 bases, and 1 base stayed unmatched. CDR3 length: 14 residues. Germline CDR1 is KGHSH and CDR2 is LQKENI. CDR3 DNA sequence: TGTGCCAGCTCACCAACAGGGGACAATCAGCCCCAGCATTTT. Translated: CASSPTGDNQPQHF.